These 24 T cell receptor beta chains were sequenced from one sample in a study of response to subunit inactivated influenza vaccine. TCRdb reprocessed the RT-PCR reads via MiXCR and lists one record per CDR3 protein. The sample includes roughly 570,000 distinct CDR3 sequences, roughly 13% of them seen just once. Sequenced here: PBMCs from blood, sampled 40 to 50 days after vaccination. These receptor sequences come from a man aged 50 to 59 who received an inactivated influenza vaccine.

This rearrangement joins TRBV4-2 to TRBJ2-7; the D gene is possibly TRBD2 (5 bases). Germline-derived CDR1 and CDR2 are LGHNA and YNFKEQ. V was trimmed by 4 bases and J by 0 bases, leaving 13 bases between them. This CDR3 contains 15 residues. CDR3 coding DNA: TGTGCCAGCAGCCGAGACGTAGGGAGCTCCTACGAGCAGTACTTC. It translates to CASSRDVGSSYEQYF.

The chain combines TRBV5-4 with TRBJ2-7, with 10 bases fitting TRBD1. The CDR3 has 15 residues. Trimming removed 2 bases from V and 3 bases from J; junction bases left unmatched: 5. Germline lookup yields CDR1 SGHNT and CDR2 YYREEE (reference sequence). DNA of the CDR3: TGTGCCAGCAGCTTCCGGGACAGGGGAGGCTACGAGCAGTACTTC. Protein sequence: CASSFRDRGGYEQYF. Full variable domain (rest looked up from reference TRBV5-4 and TRBJ2-7): ETGVTQSPTHLIKTRGQQVTLRCSSQSGHNTVSWYQQALGQGPQFIFQYYREEENGRGNFPPRFSGLQFPNYSSELNVNALELDDSALYLCASSFRDRGGYEQYFGPGTRLTVT.

J is TRBJ1-1 and V is TRBV7-9; D not certain. V was pared by 4 bases and J by 0 bases, with 12 bases between. There are 15 residues in the CDR3. The germline CDR1 and CDR2 sequences are SEHNR and FQNEAQ (reference sequence). The CDR3 DNA sequence: TGTGCCAGCAGCTATCCAGGATCGATGAACACTGAAGCTTTCTTT. Translating it yields CASSYPGSMNTEAFF. Full variable domain (missing parts from reference TRBV7-9 and TRBJ1-1): DTGVSQNPRHKITKRGQNVTFRCDPISEHNRLYWYRQTLGQGPEFLTYFQNEAQLEKSRLLSDRFSAERPKGSFSTLEIQRTEQGDSAMYLCASSYPGSMNTEAFFGQGTRLTVV.

This clonotype was counted between two and nine times. This chain uses TRBV20-1 with TRBJ2-1, with TRBD2 identical over 8 bases. Trimming cost V 5 bases and J 10 bases; bases outside gene matches: 10. CDR1 DFQATT and CDR2 SNEGSKA come from the germline V gene (reference sequence). The CDR3 spans 13 residues. CDR3 region: CSAGGLAREEQFF. The CDR3 DNA follows: TGCAGTGCTGGAGGACTAGCTCGAGAGGAGCAGTTCTTC.

This clonotype occurred a few times. The rearrangement links TRBV5-6 to TRBJ1-2; 8 bases align to TRBD1. The CDR3 consists of 16 residues. Per germline, CDR1 SGHDT and CDR2 YYEEEE. Trimming removed 0 bases from V and 5 bases from J; junction bases left unmatched: 9. The CDR3 here is CASSLGTRGLVYGYTF. CDR3 in DNA: TGTGCCAGCAGCTTGGGCACCAGGGGGCTTGTTTATGGCTACACCTTC.

V usage is TRBV7-9 and J usage is TRBJ1-2; D uncertain. Trimming left V 1 base short and J 8 bases short, with 11 bases between. Germline V gives CDR1 SEHNR, CDR2 FQNEAQ (reference sequence). The CDR3 has 13 residues. As DNA, the CDR3 is TGTGCCAGCAGCTTAGGGGCCAAAGAAGGCTACACCTTC. Its protein product is CASSLGAKEGYTF.

This clonotype was picked up a small number of times. The J gene is TRBJ2-2, the V gene TRBV7-2; 9 bases match TRBD2. Germline CDR1 is SGHTA and CDR2 is FQGNSA. The CDR3 sequence is 14 residues long. Trimming cost V 3 bases and J 6 bases; bases outside gene matches: 2. The CDR3 here is CASSFSGSAGELFF. The CDR3 DNA follows: TGTGCCAGCAGCTTTAGCGGGAGTGCCGGGGAGCTGTTTTTT.

This clonotype was observed a few times. The V gene is TRBV11-2, the J gene TRBJ2-1; 16 nucleotides line up with TRBD2. Trimming took 2 bases from V and 7 from J; bases not matched to a gene: 8. The length of the CDR3 is 18 residues. CDR1 SGHAT and CDR2 FQNNGV come from the germline V gene. CDR3 in amino acids: CASSLSAGLAGGRNEQFF. The DNA of the CDR3 is TGTGCCAGCAGCTTATCCGCGGGACTAGCGGGGGGGAGGAATGAGCAGTTCTTC.

This CDR3 reads CASSVFWTGGGNYEQYF. The CDR3 DNA reads TGTGCCAGTAGCGTCTTCTGGACAGGGGGCGGAAATTACGAGCAGTACTTC. The V call is TRBV19, the J call TRBJ2-7; 11 positions agree with TRBD1. Germline CDR1 and CDR2: LNHDA and SQIVND (reference sequence). The CDR3 has 17 amino acids. V trimming: 6 bases; J trimming: 4 bases; junction bases outside the gene matches: 14.

The chain combines TRBV15 with TRBJ2-6; weak D call: TRBD2 (5 bases). The germline V gene encodes CDR1 LNHNV and CDR2 YYDKDF (reference sequence). The CDR3 is made up of 16 amino acids. V lost 8 bases and J lost 2, with 16 bases in between. DNA of the CDR3: TGTGCCACCTTCAGAGATCGGGGAACTGGGGCCAACGTCCTGACTTTC. Amino acids: CATFRDRGTGANVLTF.

The CDR3 nucleotides read TGCAGCGTCGAGCAAGTTTCGAACACTGAAGCTTTCTTT. Translated, it gives CSVEQVSNTEAFF. The rearrangement uses TRBV29-1 and TRBJ1-1; D unclear. The CDR3 contains 13 residues. The germline gives CDR1 SQVTM, CDR2 ANQGSEA. V dropped 6 bases and J dropped 1 base, with 12 bases sitting between them.

CDR3 coding DNA: TGTGCCACCAGTGGTAGGGGCGGCGGGGAGCTGTTTTTT. As protein: CATSGRGGGELFF. The chain joins TRBV24-1 to TRBJ2-2; D may be TRBD1 (5 bases). The V gene lost 5 bases and the J gene lost 7 bases, with 10 bases spanning the gap. The CDR3 sequence is 13 residues long. The germline V gene has CDR1 KGHDR and CDR2 SFDVKD.

Ten or more counts support this clonotype. The chain has TRBV5-1 and TRBJ1-6, with 10 nucleotides matching TRBD1. V shed 4 bases, J shed 5 bases, and the junction held 3 bases outside the gene matches. There are 15 residues in the CDR3. The germline V gene encodes CDR1 SGHRS and CDR2 YFSETQ. In nucleotides, the CDR3 is TGCGCCAGCAGCAGGACAGGGGGAAATAATTCACCCCTCCACTTT. It encodes CASSRTGGNNSPLHF.

The V gene is TRBV30, the J gene TRBJ2-5; D may be TRBD2 (5 bases). V lost 2 bases and J 9 bases, leaving 13 bases between the germline ends. Germline assignment: CDR1 GTSNPN and CDR2 SVGIG (reference sequence). This CDR3 is 12 amino acids long. The CDR3 DNA follows: TGTGCCTGGAGTCACCCCGCAGCGGCCCAGTACTTC. Protein product: CAWSHPAAAQYF.

This clonotype appeared many times. One end of the junction does not line up with germline, which may come from a read error. The chain uses TRBV6-2 or TRBV6-3 and TRBJ2-7; no definite D call. This CDR3 is built from 11 residues. Germline assignment: CDR1 MNHEY and CDR2 SVGEGT. The chain's CDR3 is CASSYSHEQYF. CDR3 DNA: TGTGCCAGCAGTTACTCCCACGAGCAGTACTTC.

The chain has TRBV7-9 and TRBJ2-5; the match to TRBD2 covers 10 bases. Germline CDR1 reads SEHNR; CDR2 reads FQNEAQ (reference sequence). The V and J ends lost 4 bases and 4 bases, in that order; junction bases with no gene match: 9. This CDR3 is 16 amino acids long. The CDR3 protein is CASSSMSGGVRETQYF. DNA of the CDR3: TGTGCCAGCAGCTCGATGAGCGGGGGGGTAAGAGAGACCCAGTACTTC.

This clonotype was detected only a few times. The V call is TRBV7-6, the J call TRBJ1-3; 8 bases fit TRBD1. The germline CDR1 and CDR2 sequences are SGHVS and FNYEAQ. The CDR3 contains 17 residues. The J segment lost 2 bases and the V segment lost 2 bases, leaving 8 bases of the junction unmatched. In nucleotides, the CDR3 is TGTGCCAGCAGCTTAACCTACAGGGGGGCCGCTGGAAACACCATATATTTT. Protein product: CASSLTYRGAAGNTIYF.

The chain has TRBV7-2 and TRBJ2-1, with 7 positions matching TRBD1. Germline V gives CDR1 SGHTA, CDR2 FQGNSA. This CDR3 spans 15 amino acids. V was clipped by 5 bases and J by 6 bases; unmatched bases: 10. The CDR3 DNA reads TGTGCCAGCAGCCTAGGGTTGACAGGGTTCAATGAGCAGTTCTTC. Protein product: CASSLGLTGFNEQFF.

In this sample, this clonotype turned up many times. V is TRBV7-9 and J is TRBJ2-1; 7 bases are a match to TRBD1. V shed 5 bases, J shed 6 bases, and the junction held 10 bases outside the gene matches. Germline loops: CDR1 SEHNR, CDR2 FQNEAQ (reference sequence). CDR3 length equals 15 residues. The DNA of the CDR3 is TGTGCCAGCAGCCTCGACAGGGCTATAAGCAATGAGCAGTTCTTC. Protein product: CASSLDRAISNEQFF.

This clonotype was detected a few times. The chain recombines TRBV12-3 or TRBV12-4 with TRBJ1-5; D ambiguous. V lost 2 bases and J lost 6, with 5 bases in between. The CDR3 is 12 amino acids. The CDR3 DNA is TGTGCCAGCAGTTTACAGAGTCAGCCCCAGCATTTT. It codes for CASSLQSQPQHF.

This clonotype was picked up many times. This chain connects TRBV5-5 to TRBJ1-1; 8 bases match TRBD1. The CDR3 spans 14 residues. Germline values: CDR1 SGHKS, CDR2 YYEKEE (reference sequence). V gave up 2 bases and J gave up 6 bases; unmatched junction bases: 6. CDR3 sequence reads: CASSLGQGLPEAFF. The CDR3 region has the DNA TGTGCCAGCAGCTTAGGACAGGGTCTCCCTGAAGCTTTCTTT.

This clonotype was found a few times. The genes are TRBV20-1 and TRBJ2-7, with 7 positions matching TRBD2. CDR1 is DFQATT and CDR2 is SNEGSKA in the germline V gene (reference sequence). The CDR3 has 15 residues. Trimming removed 0 bases from V and 4 bases from J; junction bases left unmatched: 9. The CDR3 sequence: CSARDRASGLYEQYF. For the CDR3, the DNA is TGCAGTGCTAGAGATCGTGCTAGCGGACTTTACGAGCAGTACTTC.

V gene TRBV20-1 combines with J gene TRBJ1-1; no firm D call. V lost 3 bases and J lost 0, with 14 bases in between. Germline V gives CDR1 DFQATT, CDR2 SNEGSKA (reference sequence). The CDR3 has 15 residues. The CDR3 reads CSASLRSGMNTEAFF. For the CDR3, the DNA is TGCAGTGCTAGCTTACGTTCGGGGATGAACACTGAAGCTTTCTTT.

This clonotype was observed a handful of times. The chain combines TRBV10-2 with TRBJ2-1; 10 bases are shared with TRBD2. The CDR3 totals 14 residues. With V trimmed by 4 bases and J by 6 bases, 3 bases remained unmatched. CDR1 is WSHSY, CDR2 SAAADI, per germline. This chain's CDR3 is CASSGLAGFNEQFF. CDR3 sequence (DNA): TGCGCCAGCAGTGGACTAGCGGGCTTCAATGAGCAGTTCTTC.